This T cell receptor (beta chain) derives from a study of shared clonotypes between healthy human individuals. The study, taken as a whole, reports: In this cohort, only blood was sampled, and tissue repertoires likely differ.

J gave up 7 bases and V 3 bases, and 13 bases lay outside the gene matches. This CDR3 has 16 amino acids. Germline V gene data show CDR1 as SQVTM and CDR2 as ANQGSEA. This table comes from immunoSEQ multiplex PCR, and its TCRdb copy is limited to in-frame clones, with some not included. The sample lists 550,000 to 700,000 clones; 55% to 85% were seen once. With respect to this clone: What it binds is unknown.

The rearrangement uses TRBV29-1 and TRBJ2-1, with 9 bases that match TRBD2. The TCR sequence derives from a woman aged 25 to 45 in good health. Sequenced: memory CD4+ T cells sorted from blood. The subset is: CD45RA-negative fraction. The CDR3 region is CSVDRVSGSVSNEQFF. The DNA of the CDR3 is TGCAGCGTTGACAGAGTTAGCGGGAGTGTATCTAATGAGCAGTTCTTC.